This T cell receptor (beta chain) was documented in a study of cytomegalovirus exposure and HLA in healthy donors. Study in general: There were around 100 million unique TCR beta sequences, drawn from approximately 180 million T cells, in an earlier analysis. Overall study findings and caveats: Some segments of the V type, notably TRBV6-2 and TRBV6-3, were excluded as indistinguishable. For presence/absence analyses, sequencing depth was assumed to be roughly uniform across donors.

It was with 60 Vbeta and 13 Jbeta primers that the PCR ran. The data were produced by immunoSEQ multiplex PCR, yet TCRdb's version contains in-frame clones alone and is incomplete. The sample consists of 150,000 to 200,000 clones, roughly four fifths of them appearing once. The CDR3 is 15 amino acids. Germline CDR1 reads SGHTA; CDR2 reads FQGTGA. Unmatched junction bases numbered 8, after V lost 5 bases and J lost 4 bases. Concerning this clone itself: Antigen: not known.

Sequencing used PBMCs. The TCR comes from a man aged 30-40 years in good health and CMV-seronegative. V and J are TRBV7-3 and TRBJ2-7, with 10 nucleotides matching TRBD2. The CDR3 reads CASSALAGEMYEQYF. CDR3 sequence (DNA): TGTGCCAGCAGCGCCCTAGCGGGAGAAATGTACGAGCAGTACTTC.